This TCR beta chain stems from a study of T cell responses to AZD1222 COVID-19 vaccine. Study details: Researchers grouped second doses given at about 4 or about 12 weeks into one pool.

The CDR3 runs 17 residues. The J segment lost 4 bases and the V segment lost 4 bases, leaving 11 bases of the junction unmatched. Germline V gene data show CDR1 as SGHTA and CDR2 as FQGNSA. The data were produced by immunoSEQ multiplex PCR, yet TCRdb's version contains in-frame clones alone and is incomplete. The table records over 100,000 clones, roughly 90% of them present only once. Regarding this clone: The target antigen is unknown.

Overall study findings and caveats: Increased Spike-specific TCR breadth and depth were observed after two AZD1222 doses.

The starting material was peripheral blood, obtained on day 0 of AZD1222 vaccination. This TCR was sampled from an adult in good health. The chain combines TRBV7-2 with TRBJ1-5; 9 bases align to TRBD1. The CDR3 sequence: CASSSLLGQGGNQPQHF. CDR3 in DNA: TGTGCCAGCAGCTCACTCCTGGGACAGGGAGGAAATCAGCCCCAGCATTTT.